The clone carrying this TCR beta chain was seen just once. Its target is not known. The entry originates in a study of cytomegalovirus exposure and HLA in healthy donors. The study's findings and limits: Later analysis identified a missense DCLRE1C variant that was linked to TCR beta V- and J-gene trimming.

Both 60 Vbeta primers and 13 Jbeta primers went into the PCR. Measured with immunoSEQ multiplex PCR; TCRdb has only the in-frame clones, and not every one. The sample lists 150,000 to 200,000 clones; around 79% were seen once. The germline V gene has CDR1 LNHDA and CDR2 SQIVND (reference sequence). CDR3 length: 16 residues. V lost 0 bases and J 0 bases, leaving 9 bases between the germline ends. The V call is TRBV19, the J call TRBJ2-1; D uncertain. Sample: PBMCs. This sequence originates from a woman aged 50 to 65 in good health and CMV-seropositive. CDR3 sequence reads: CASSIEVVISYNEQFF. The CDR3, as DNA: TGTGCCAGTAGTATAGAGGTAGTTATCTCCTACAATGAGCAGTTCTTC.